Sequencing of this T cell receptor beta chain was carried out in a study of OX40 agonist ivuxolimab in advanced cancers. About the study: The patients got ivuxolimab, which is an agonistic anti-OX40 (CD134) antibody. Study-wide results and caveats: By week 6 at 0.1 to 3.0 mg/kg, blood CD4+ and CD8+ T cells had expanded clonally.

A note on this clone: Its antigen is unidentified.

Trimming took off 4 bases at V and 5 bases at J, with 10 bases between the two ends. The CDR3 length is 13 residues. CDR1 and CDR2 from the germline V gene are SGDLS and YYNGEE. TCRdb's table, derived via immunoSEQ multiplex PCR, lists solely in-frame clones and lacks some. The data contain around 62,000 clones, 65% to 90% of them singletons. The source is an adult with an advanced solid tumor such as melanoma, head and neck, liver or kidney cancer. The starting material was CD4+ or CD8+ T cells sorted from blood, obtained in a trial of the OX40 agonist ivuxolimab. The genes are TRBV9 and TRBJ1-5, with D tentatively TRBD1 (5 bases). This CDR3 reads CASSLQQDQPQHF. Here the CDR3 DNA reads TGTGCCAGCAGCCTTCAACAGGATCAGCCCCAGCATTTT.